These 23 T cell receptor beta chains were sequenced from one sample in a study of patients and donors after allogeneic stem cell transplantation. TCRdb recomputed calls from the RT-PCR reads with MiXCR, one row per CDR3 protein. The sample shows about 410,000 distinct CDR3 sequences, 16% of them seen only once. Input material: blood, either unsorted or a sorted T cell fraction (not recorded which). Source of these receptors: a human donor who was either an allogeneic HSCT recipient or a stem cell or donor lymphocyte infusion donor (not recorded which). It is not recorded whose cells these are; they may come from a transplant donor.

The sample holds a few counts of this clonotype. The chain has TRBV7-3 and TRBJ2-1, with 14 bases lining up with TRBD2. Germline loops: CDR1 SGHTA, CDR2 FQGTGA. The CDR3 runs to 20 residues. V lost 5 bases, J lost 1 base, and 13 bases stayed unmatched. The CDR3 protein is CASSRPHPGLAGGSYNEQFF. DNA for the CDR3: TGTGCCAGCAGCCGTCCGCACCCAGGACTAGCGGGAGGTTCCTACAATGAGCAGTTCTTC. Using reference TRBV7-3 and TRBJ2-1 for the parts outside the CDR3, the full variable domain is GAGVSQTPSNKVTEKGKYVELRCDPISGHTALYWYRQSLGQGPEFLIYFQGTGAADDSGLPNDRFFAVRPEGSVSTLKIQRTERGDSAVYLCASSRPHPGLAGGSYNEQFFGPGTRLTVL.

A few counts support this clonotype. The chain joins TRBV10-3 to TRBJ1-4; 7 bases align to TRBD1. The CDR3 has 15 amino acids. Germline CDR1 is ENHRY and CDR2 is SYGVKD. V lost 3 bases and J lost 8; bases outside the gene matches: 9. The CDR3 DNA reads TGTGCCATCAGTGACGGACAGGCCTTGCAGGAAAAACTGTTTTTT. Translating it yields CAISDGQALQEKLFF.

Comments on this clonotype: A read error may produce the germline difference seen at one junction end. The chain uses TRBV5-1 and TRBJ2-6, with TRBD1 identical over 9 bases. The CDR3 is made up of 17 amino acids. The germline V gene encodes CDR1 SGHRS and CDR2 YFSETQ. DNA of the CDR3: TGCGCCAGCAGCTTGTACAGGGGGCGCGGTGGGACCAACGTCCTGACTTTC. Translation gives CASSLYRGRGGTNVLTF.

V is TRBV5-1 and J is TRBJ2-1; 15 bases match TRBD2. CDR1 and CDR2 from the germline V gene are SGHRS and YFSETQ. The CDR3 runs to 16 residues. The V and J ends lost 3 bases and 9 bases, in that order; junction bases with no gene match: 7. The CDR3 DNA reads as TGCGCCAGCAGCTCAGGACTAGCGGGGGGGCCTTTTGAGCAGTTCTTC. Translating it yields CASSSGLAGGPFEQFF.

This clonotype occurred a few times. The rearrangement links TRBV3-1 to TRBJ2-2; TRBD2 aligns across 7 bases. Germline lookup yields CDR1 LGHDT and CDR2 YNNKEL (reference sequence). This CDR3 spans 16 amino acids. V lost 0 bases to trimming and J lost 7 bases; unmatched junction nucleotides: 8. CDR3 sequence reads: CASSQDSGGDLGELFF. The CDR3 DNA sequence: TGTGCCAGCAGCCAAGATTCTGGGGGGGATCTCGGGGAGCTGTTTTTT.

In its sample, this clonotype was seen a few times. The V gene is TRBV24-1, the J gene TRBJ1-1; possible D gene TRBD1, 5 bases. Trimming stripped 1 base from V and 5 bases from J, with 16 bases between. The CDR3 runs to 16 residues. Germline loops: CDR1 KGHDR, CDR2 SFDVKD. Written as DNA, the CDR3 is TGTGCCACCAGTGATTTTCCAAAATCAGGGCGGACTGAAGCTTTCTTT. Protein sequence: CATSDFPKSGRTEAFF.

This clonotype has just a few counts. CDR3: CASRPTRENLPPYNEQFF. The CDR3 nucleotides are TGTGCCAGCAGACCCACCCGGGAGAACCTACCCCCTTACAATGAGCAGTTCTTC. V is TRBV6-1 and J is TRBJ2-1; tentatively, D is TRBD2 (6 bases). Germline CDR1 is MNHNS and CDR2 is SASEGT. The CDR3 spans 18 residues. V lost 6 bases to trimming and J lost 4 bases, with 25 bases between them.

V gene TRBV10-3 combines with J gene TRBJ1-1; unclear D gene. V was shortened by 4 bases and J by 2 bases, with 14 bases between the two germline ends. Germline V gives CDR1 ENHRY, CDR2 SYGVKD. CDR3 length equals 15 residues. The chain's CDR3 is CAISVGQKINTEAFF. As DNA, the CDR3 is TGTGCCATCAGTGTAGGGCAGAAAATAAACACTGAAGCTTTCTTT.

V usage is TRBV7-9 and J usage is TRBJ2-3, with 8 positions matching TRBD1. CDR1 and CDR2 (germline): SEHNR, FQNEAQ (reference sequence). Trimming cost V 4 bases and J 3 bases; bases outside gene matches: 6. The CDR3 contains 15 residues. CDR3 protein: CASSSGQGATDTQYF. CDR3 in DNA: TGTGCCAGCAGCTCCGGACAGGGTGCTACAGATACGCAGTATTTT. Full variable domain (missing parts from reference TRBV7-9 and TRBJ2-3): DTGVSQNPRHKITKRGQNVTFRCDPISEHNRLYWYRQTLGQGPEFLTYFQNEAQLEKSRLLSDRFSAERPKGSFSTLEIQRTEQGDSAMYLCASSSGQGATDTQYFGPGTRLTVL.

V usage is TRBV7-3 and J usage is TRBJ2-6, with D possibly being TRBD1 or TRBD2 (5 bases each). Germline CDR1 SGHTA, CDR2 FQGTGA. This CDR3 contains 18 residues. V was shortened by 1 base and J by 3 bases, with 16 bases between the two germline ends. The CDR3 loop reads CASSLKGRAGGGANVLTF. In nucleotides, the CDR3 is TGTGCCAGCAGCTTAAAGGGCAGGGCAGGAGGTGGGGCCAACGTCCTGACTTTC.

This chain links TRBV27 with TRBJ2-2; D call uncertain. The CDR3 contains 16 residues. The V end was cut by 0 bases, the J end by 1 base, with 9 bases between. CDR1 MNHEY and CDR2 SMNVEV come from the germline V gene (reference sequence). The CDR3 reads CASSLSWVLNTGELFF. The CDR3 coding sequence is TGTGCCAGCAGTTTATCATGGGTCCTGAACACCGGGGAGCTGTTTTTT.

This clonotype was counted only a few times. The rearrangement joins TRBV5-1 to TRBJ1-1, with 7 bases lining up with TRBD1. CDR3 length equals 15 residues. With V trimmed by 4 bases and J by 2 bases, 8 bases remained unmatched. Germline-derived CDR1 and CDR2 are SGHRS and YFSETQ. Here the CDR3 DNA reads TGCGCCAGCAGCCGGCGGGACAGCTACAACACTGAAGCTTTCTTT. Protein product: CASSRRDSYNTEAFF.

This clonotype was recorded a few times. V is TRBV18 and J is TRBJ2-1, with unresolved D. V lost 3 bases and J lost 4, with 7 bases in between. CDR3 length equals 13 residues. Germline V gene sequence: CDR1 KGHSH, CDR2 LQKENI. The DNA of the CDR3 is TGTGCCAGCTCACCCAAACCTTACAATGAGCAGTTCTTC. This codes for CASSPKPYNEQFF.

The V and J genes are TRBV5-5 and TRBJ2-1, with a weak D call TRBD1 (6 bases). The germline V and J ends were trimmed by 2 bases and 2 bases, with 11 bases remaining between them. Germline V gene sequence: CDR1 SGHKS, CDR2 YYEKEE (reference sequence). This CDR3 has 15 amino acids. The CDR3 nucleotides read TGTGCCAGCAGCTTCCCCGGGACAACCTACAATGAGCAGTTCTTC. Translation gives CASSFPGTTYNEQFF.

The sample holds a few counts of this clonotype. The chain carries TRBV20-1 and TRBJ1-2; no definite D call. The CDR3 is made up of 13 amino acids. Per germline, CDR1 DFQATT and CDR2 SNEGSKA (reference sequence). The V gene lost 0 bases and the J gene lost 1 base, with 6 bases spanning the gap. The CDR3 DNA is TGCAGTGCTAGAGAACGGATTAACTATGGCTACACCTTC. This gives the protein CSARERINYGYTF.

The chain is built from TRBV9 and TRBJ2-1; 7 nucleotides agree with TRBD2. Per the germline V gene, CDR1 is SGDLS and CDR2 is YYNGEE. The CDR3 totals 15 residues. With 5 bases clipped from V and 7 bases from J, the junction kept 12 bases outside the gene matches. CDR3 region: CASSEGEGGLNEQFF. In nucleotides, the CDR3 is TGTGCCAGCAGTGAAGGGGAGGGAGGGCTTAATGAGCAGTTCTTC. Filled out from reference TRBV9 and TRBJ2-1, the complete variable domain reads DSGVTQTPKHLITATGQRVTLRCSPRSGDLSVYWYQQSLDQGLQFLIQYYNGEERAKGNILERFSAQQFPDLHSELNLSSLELGDSALYFCASSEGEGGLNEQFFGPGTRLTVL.

The chain carries TRBV6-1 and TRBJ2-5; D possibly corresponds to TRBD2 (5 bases). The CDR3 is 15 residues long. Germline V lookup: CDR1 MNHNS, CDR2 SASEGT. Trimming pared 4 bases from V and 0 bases from J, leaving 12 bases between. In nucleotides, the CDR3 is TGTGCCAGCAGTGGGTTAGAGGGATACCAAGAGACCCAGTACTTC. As protein: CASSGLEGYQETQYF.

The rearrangement joins TRBV5-5 to TRBJ2-1; D gene unclear. This CDR3 has 16 residues. V dropped 1 base and J dropped 1 base, with 12 bases sitting between them. Looked up from germline, CDR1 is SGHKS and CDR2 is YYEKEE (reference sequence). The CDR3 DNA follows: TGTGCCAGCAGCTTGAGTGCGGCAGCATCCTACAATGAGCAGTTCTTC. Translated: CASSLSAAASYNEQFF. Drawing the rest from reference TRBV5-5 and TRBJ2-1, the complete variable domain is DAGVTQSPTHLIKTRGQQVTLRCSPISGHKSVSWYQQVLGQGPQFIFQYYEKEERGRGNFPDRFSARQFPNYSSELNVNALLLGDSALYLCASSLSAAASYNEQFFGPGTRLTVL.

The table lists this clonotype with a few counts. This rearrangement joins TRBV2 to TRBJ2-1; D gene unclear. The germline V gene encodes CDR1 SNHLY and CDR2 FYNNEI. Trimming removed 4 bases from V and 10 bases from J, with 14 bases in between. There are 13 residues in the CDR3. The CDR3 protein is CASSVVSYSEQFF. The CDR3 DNA is TGTGCCAGCAGTGTGGTTTCATATTCGGAGCAGTTCTTC.

This chain joins TRBV7-8 and TRBJ2-7, with D tentatively TRBD1 or TRBD2 (5 bases each). V gave up 4 bases and J gave up 3 bases, with 10 bases separating them. The CDR3 runs to 13 residues. The germline V gene encodes CDR1 SGHVS and CDR2 FQNEAQ. The CDR3, as DNA: TGTGCCAGCAGCTCTCTGGGGGTCTACGAGCAGTACTTC. Its protein is CASSSLGVYEQYF.

CDR3 sequence reads: CASSIQEDLAFSGANVLTF. DNA of the CDR3: TGTGCCAGTAGTATACAGGAGGATCTAGCCTTCTCTGGGGCCAACGTCCTGACTTTC. The rearrangement uses TRBV19 and TRBJ2-6, with D possibly TRBD2 on 5 matching bases. CDR3 length: 19 amino acids. With 2 bases removed from V and 0 bases from J, the gap between germline ends came to 17 bases. The germline CDR1 and CDR2 sequences are LNHDA and SQIVND (reference sequence).

In its sample, this clonotype was seen a few times. CDR3 bases: TGTGCCAGCAGCTCGCCAGCGGGGGGGGCTGGGGCCAACGTCCTGACTTTC. This translates into CASSSPAGGAGANVLTF. This chain connects TRBV7-3 to TRBJ2-6, with 10 bases that match TRBD2. This CDR3 comprises 17 residues. Trimming removed 4 bases from V and 2 bases from J; junction bases left unmatched: 5. The germline CDR1 and CDR2 sequences are SGHTA and FQGTGA.

The V call is TRBV6-1, the J call TRBJ1-4; TRBD1 might be the D (5 bases). V was pared by 8 bases and J by 7 bases, with 14 bases between. From germline, CDR1 is MNHNS and CDR2 SASEGT. There are 13 residues in the CDR3. The CDR3: CASHRGKGEKLFF. CDR3 sequence (DNA): TGTGCCAGCCATCGGGGGAAGGGTGAAAAACTGTTTTTT.